These T cell receptor beta chains were read from a single sample in a study of blood T cells in healthy people across ages. TCRdb fed the 5' RACE reads into MiXCR, producing one record per CDR3 protein. The sample includes roughly 1,700,000 distinct CDR3 sequences, under 30% seen only once; the top ten take 7.7%. Sequencing input: blood. The receptors were gathered from a woman in her twenties or thirties in good health. Each CDR3 is given with its conserved first and last residue. The D gene is left open where the match is weak. Clone size, where shown, is once, few, many, or a class for clones that have expanded.

V gene: TRBV12-3/TRBV12-4
clone size: many
D gene: TRBD2
J gene: TRBJ2-7
CDR3 protein: CASSKRLAGLYEQYF
CDR3 DNA: TGTGCCAGCAGTAAAAGACTAGCGGGACTCTACGAGCAGTACTTC

V gene: TRBV4-1
clone size: NA
D gene: TRBD2
J gene: TRBJ2-2
CDR3 protein: CASSQGLAGRGINTGELFF
CDR3 DNA: TGCGCCAGCAGCCAAGGACTAGCGGGACGGGGGATTAACACCGGGGAGCTGTTTTTT

V gene: TRBV29-1
clone size: NA
D gene: NA
J gene: TRBJ1-3
CDR3 protein: CSGSGGRGNTIYF
CDR3 DNA: TGCAGCGGCAGTGGGGGACGGGGAAACACCATATATTTT

V gene: TRBV28
clone size: NA
D gene: NA
J gene: TRBJ2-1
CDR3 protein: CASSPMEGPQLIEQFF
CDR3 DNA: TGTGCCAGCAGTCCCATGGAGGGACCCCAACTTATAGAGCAGTTCTTC

V gene: TRBV7-7
clone size: NA
D gene: NA
J gene: TRBJ2-2
CDR3 protein: CASSPSHRANTGELFF
CDR3 DNA: TGTGCCAGCAGCCCATCACACAGGGCGAACACCGGGGAGCTGTTTTTT

V gene: TRBV7-9
clone size: once
D gene: NA
J gene: TRBJ1-1
CDR3 protein: CASSDSGPHTEAFF
CDR3 DNA: TGTGCCAGCAGCGATAGCGGGCCTCACACTGAAGCTTTCTTT

V gene: TRBV20-1
clone size: NA
D gene: NA
J gene: TRBJ2-5
CDR3 protein: CSARVGVQETQYF
CDR3 DNA: TGCAGTGCTAGAGTTGGGGTGCAAGAGACCCAGTACTTC

V gene: TRBV5-1
clone size: few
D gene: NA
J gene: TRBJ1-4
CDR3 protein: CASSPRYGRATNEKLFF
CDR3 DNA: TGCGCCAGCAGCCCTAGATATGGACGGGCAACTAATGAAAAACTGTTTTTT

V gene: TRBV5-1
clone size: NA
D gene: NA
J gene: TRBJ1-4
CDR3 protein: CASSLTRPNEKLFF
CDR3 DNA: TGCGCCAGCAGCCTAACCCGGCCAAATGAAAAACTGTTTTTT

V gene: TRBV5-1
clone size: NA
D gene: TRBD2
J gene: TRBJ2-3
CDR3 protein: CASSLESLAGAGDTQYF
CDR3 DNA: TGCGCCAGCAGCTTGGAGTCGTTAGCGGGGGCGGGAGATACGCAGTATTTT

V gene: TRBV30
clone size: NA
D gene: NA
J gene: TRBJ2-1
CDR3 protein: CAWTPGTVNEQFF
CDR3 DNA: TGTGCCTGGACCCCCGGGACGGTCAATGAGCAGTTCTTC

V gene: TRBV20-1
clone size: NA
D gene: TRBD1
J gene: TRBJ2-7
CDR3 protein: CSARDWDRGSHEQYF
CDR3 DNA: TGCAGTGCTAGAGACTGGGACAGGGGGTCACACGAGCAGTACTTC

V gene: TRBV7-2
clone size: few
D gene: NA
J gene: TRBJ1-2
CDR3 protein: CASSLGGGGVSGYTF
CDR3 DNA: TGTGCCAGCAGCTTGGGCGGGGGAGGAGTGAGTGGCTACACCTTC

V gene: TRBV20-1
clone size: NA
D gene: TRBD1
J gene: TRBJ1-3
CDR3 protein: CSARLDRGGGNTIYF
CDR3 DNA: TGCAGTGCTAGACTAGACAGGGGAGGAGGAAACACCATATATTTT

V gene: TRBV27
clone size: NA
D gene: NA
J gene: TRBJ1-6
CDR3 protein: CASSLSAFDSPLHF
CDR3 DNA: TGTGCCAGCAGTTTATCGGCTTTCGATTCACCCCTCCACTTT

V gene: TRBV5-1
clone size: many
D gene: NA
J gene: TRBJ2-7
CDR3 protein: CASSLAGRASSYEQYF
CDR3 DNA: TGCGCCAGCAGCTTGGCCGGCAGGGCCTCCTCCTACGAGCAGTACTTC

V gene: TRBV20-1
clone size: NA
D gene: TRBD2
J gene: TRBJ2-3
CDR3 protein: CSAMSPLLAGGPDTQYF
CDR3 DNA: TGCAGTGCTATGTCCCCCTTGCTAGCGGGAGGGCCAGATACGCAGTATTTT

V gene: TRBV12-3/TRBV12-4
clone size: NA
D gene: NA
J gene: TRBJ1-5
CDR3 protein: CANSLVDQPQHF
CDR3 DNA: TGTGCCAACAGTTTAGTAGATCAGCCCCAGCATTTT

V gene: TRBV6-2/TRBV6-3
clone size: few
D gene: NA
J gene: TRBJ2-7
CDR3 protein: CASMGAQSSYEQYF
CDR3 DNA: TGTGCCAGCATGGGAGCACAGAGCTCCTACGAGCAGTACTTC

V gene: TRBV27
clone size: NA
D gene: NA
J gene: TRBJ1-4
CDR3 protein: CASSFGRSFGEKLFF
CDR3 DNA: TGTGCCAGCAGTTTTGGCAGGAGTTTCGGTGAAAAACTGTTTTTT

V gene: TRBV27
clone size: NA
D gene: NA
J gene: TRBJ1-2
CDR3 protein: CASSRTHRAGYGYTF
CDR3 DNA: TGTGCCAGCAGTCGCACCCACAGGGCCGGCTATGGCTACACCTTC

V gene: TRBV20-1
clone size: few
D gene: TRBD2
J gene: TRBJ2-3
CDR3 protein: CSARDLTLLGTSGNTDTQYF
CDR3 DNA: TGCAGTGCTAGAGACCTAACTTTACTCGGGACTAGCGGTAACACAGATACGCAGTATTTT

V gene: TRBV4-1
clone size: NA
D gene: NA
J gene: TRBJ1-1
CDR3 protein: CASSQDLPGSEAFF
CDR3 DNA: TGCGCCAGCAGCCAAGATCTCCCTGGGTCTGAAGCTTTCTTT

V gene: TRBV20-1
clone size: few
D gene: NA
J gene: TRBJ2-7
CDR3 protein: CSARDPRRRTAYEQYF
CDR3 DNA: TGCAGTGCTAGAGATCCCCGGAGACGCACGGCCTACGAGCAGTACTTC

V gene: TRBV3-1
clone size: many
D gene: TRBD2
J gene: TRBJ2-5
CDR3 protein: CASSRLAGAETQYF
CDR3 DNA: TGTGCCAGCAGCCGTCTAGCGGGGGCAGAGACCCAGTACTTC

V gene: TRBV10-3
clone size: many
D gene: NA
J gene: TRBJ2-1
CDR3 protein: CAIGVGNEQFF
CDR3 DNA: TGTGCCATCGGCGTTGGGAATGAGCAGTTCTTC

V gene: TRBV6-5
clone size: few
D gene: NA
J gene: TRBJ1-5
CDR3 protein: CASSYNYGMNQPQHF
CDR3 DNA: TGTGCCAGCAGTTATAACTACGGTATGAATCAGCCCCAGCATTTT

V gene: TRBV12-3/TRBV12-4
clone size: many
D gene: NA
J gene: TRBJ2-5
CDR3 protein: CASSFPRGPQETQYF
CDR3 DNA: TGTGCCAGCAGTTTTCCCCGGGGCCCGCAAGAGACCCAGTACTTC

V gene: TRBV7-2
clone size: few
D gene: TRBD1
J gene: TRBJ2-3
CDR3 protein: CASSSTTGVADTQYF
CDR3 DNA: TGTGCCAGCAGCTCCACAACAGGGGTGGCAGATACGCAGTATTTT

V gene: TRBV14
clone size: NA
D gene: TRBD2
J gene: TRBJ2-1
CDR3 protein: CASSRWTSGSNEQFF
CDR3 DNA: TGTGCCAGCAGCCGATGGACTAGCGGGAGCAATGAGCAGTTCTTC

V gene: TRBV9
clone size: NA
D gene: NA
J gene: TRBJ2-7
CDR3 protein: CTSSVGGSGYEQYF
CDR3 DNA: TGTACCAGCAGCGTAGGAGGTAGCGGCTACGAGCAGTACTTC

V gene: TRBV2
clone size: once
D gene: NA
J gene: TRBJ1-4
CDR3 protein: CASREQGINEKRFF
CDR3 DNA: TGTGCCAGCAGGGAACAGGGAATTAATGAAAAACGGTTTTTT

V gene: TRBV29-1
clone size: few
D gene: NA
J gene: TRBJ1-1
CDR3 protein: CSVGPGDTEAFF
CDR3 DNA: TGCAGCGTTGGACCAGGGGACACTGAAGCTTTCTTT

V gene: TRBV7-3
clone size: NA
D gene: TRBD2
J gene: TRBJ2-2
CDR3 protein: CASSPGTSLSGELFF
CDR3 DNA: TGTGCCAGCAGCCCCGGGACTAGCCTGTCTGGGGAGCTGTTTTTT

V gene: TRBV12-3/TRBV12-4
clone size: many
D gene: TRBD2
J gene: TRBJ2-5
CDR3 protein: CASSMTSGQETQYF
CDR3 DNA: TGTGCCAGCAGTATGACTAGCGGCCAAGAGACCCAGTACTTC

V gene: TRBV3-1
clone size: many
D gene: TRBD2
J gene: TRBJ2-5
CDR3 protein: CASSPQRGNKETQYF
CDR3 DNA: TGTGCCAGCAGCCCCCAGCGGGGGAATAAAGAGACCCAGTACTTC

V gene: TRBV7-6
clone size: NA
D gene: TRBD1
J gene: TRBJ1-2
CDR3 protein: CASSTLGQGVGYTF
CDR3 DNA: TGTGCCAGCAGCACCCTCGGACAGGGGGTCGGCTACACCTTC

V gene: TRBV4-3
clone size: few
D gene: NA
J gene: TRBJ1-2
CDR3 protein: CASSQEAFYGYTF
CDR3 DNA: TGCGCCAGCAGCCAAGAAGCATTCTATGGCTACACCTTC

V gene: TRBV20-1
clone size: NA
D gene: TRBD1
J gene: TRBJ2-5
CDR3 protein: CSARPGQGQGTQYF
CDR3 DNA: TGCAGTGCTAGACCGGGACAGGGGCAGGGGACCCAGTACTTC

V gene: TRBV20-1
clone size: NA
D gene: TRBD1
J gene: TRBJ2-6
CDR3 protein: CSAPQGAGGANVLTF
CDR3 DNA: TGCAGTGCGCCACAGGGGGCTGGAGGGGCCAACGTCCTGACTTTC

V gene: TRBV7-6
clone size: few
D gene: NA
J gene: TRBJ2-7
CDR3 protein: CASSFGSTYEQYF
CDR3 DNA: TGTGCCAGCAGCTTCGGGTCTACCTACGAGCAGTACTTC

V gene: TRBV6-6
clone size: once
D gene: NA
J gene: TRBJ2-7
CDR3 protein: CASTLNRDIAYGQYF
CDR3 DNA: TGTGCCAGCACCTTAAACCGGGACATTGCCTACGGGCAGTACTTC